The 11 T cell receptor beta chains below come from one sample, sequenced in a study of shared clonotypes between healthy human individuals. TCRdb's copy holds only in-frame clones and misses some; the assay was immunoSEQ multiplex PCR. Here the sample spans roughly 2.5 million clones, around 90% being singletons. Sequenced material: naive CD4+ T cells sorted from blood. Subset in this sample: CD45RA+ positively selected. These receptors were taken from a man aged 18 to 30 in good health.

In its sample, this clone was seen once. The chain combines TRBV13 with TRBJ2-1; D unresolved. Per germline, CDR1 PRHDT and CDR2 FYEKMQ (reference sequence). Between the trimmed V and J ends, which lost 5 bases and 8 bases, there was a span of 16 bases. The CDR3 is 14 residues long. CDR3: CASSPGPLVYEQFF. CDR3 sequence (DNA): TGTGCCAGCAGCCCCGGCCCACTTGTATATGAGCAGTTCTTC.

The chain links TRBV7-8 to TRBJ2-3; the D gene is possibly TRBD2 (5 bases). The CDR3 length is 17 residues. V lost 5 bases and J lost 10, with 28 bases in between. Looked up from germline, CDR1 is SGHVS and CDR2 is FQNEAQ. This chain's CDR3 is CASSPLSYSGPGYAQYF. The DNA of the CDR3 is TGTGCCAGCAGCCCCCTCTCCTATAGTGGGCCGGGATACGCGCAGTATTTT.

The rearrangement joins TRBV4-1 to TRBJ2-2; D is perhaps TRBD1 or TRBD2 (5 bases each). The V and J ends lost 0 bases and 6 bases respectively, with 8 bases between them. CDR1 is MGHRA and CDR2 is YSYEKL in the germline V gene. The CDR3 is made up of 14 amino acids. CDR3 protein: CASSQDQGPGELFF. The DNA of the CDR3 is TGCGCCAGCAGCCAAGATCAGGGACCCGGGGAGCTGTTTTTT.

This rearrangement joins TRBV5-1 to TRBJ1-5; 8 positions match TRBD1. The germline CDR1 and CDR2 sequences are SGHRS and YFSETQ. The trim removed 4 bases at V and 3 bases at J, leaving 6 bases unmatched. The CDR3 has 15 amino acids. The CDR3 DNA reads TGCGCCAGCAGCGCGACAGGGGACCCCAATCAGCCCCAGCATTTT. As protein: CASSATGDPNQPQHF.

The V and J genes are TRBV28 and TRBJ1-4, with a weak D call TRBD1 (6 bases). Germline V CDR1 and CDR2: MDHEN, SYDVKM. Deletions cut 5 bases from V and 8 bases from J, with 15 bases between. The CDR3 contains 14 residues. CDR3 residues: CASSATGSLEKLFF. In DNA form, the CDR3 reads TGTGCCAGCAGTGCGACAGGCTCGTTAGAAAAACTGTTTTTT.

The chain carries TRBV6-6 and TRBJ1-1; the D is unclear. From germline, CDR1 is MNHNY and CDR2 SVGAGI (reference sequence). This CDR3 is 13 amino acids long. V was clipped by 8 bases and J by 10 bases, with 20 bases between them. The CDR3 region is CASRKLGGETAFF. CDR3 nucleotide sequence: TGTGCCAGCCGAAAACTGGGCGGCGAAACAGCTTTCTTT.

As concerns this clone: Other nucleotide sequences in the sample specify the same CDR3. The V and J genes are TRBV5-4 and TRBJ2-2; D might be TRBD1 or TRBD2, each matching 5 bases. CDR1 and CDR2 (germline): SGHNT, YYREEE (reference sequence). The CDR3 runs to 15 residues. V gave up 0 bases and J gave up 4 bases, with 10 bases separating them. This CDR3 is CASSLGGAGTGELFF. For the CDR3, the DNA is TGTGCCAGCAGCTTGGGAGGGGCTGGCACCGGGGAGCTGTTTTTT. Drawing the rest from reference TRBV5-4 and TRBJ2-2, the complete variable domain is ETGVTQSPTHLIKTRGQQVTLRCSSQSGHNTVSWYQQALGQGPQFIFQYYREEENGRGNFPPRFSGLQFPNYSSELNVNALELDDSALYLCASSLGGAGTGELFFGEGSRLTVL.

The V call is TRBV5-6, the J call TRBJ1-5; 9 nucleotides line up with TRBD1. Trimming cost V 0 bases and J 6 bases; bases outside gene matches: 4. The germline CDR1 and CDR2 sequences are SGHDT and YYEEEE. The CDR3 is 15 residues long. CDR3 nucleotide sequence: TGTGCCAGCAGCTTGGGACAGGGGGTGGGTCAGCCCCAGCATTTT. This translates into CASSLGQGVGQPQHF.

The chain is built from TRBV27 and TRBJ2-2; perhaps TRBD2 as D (5 bases). With 5 bases removed from V and 2 bases from J, the gap between germline ends came to 18 bases. The germline V gene has CDR1 MNHEY and CDR2 SMNVEV (reference sequence). The CDR3 contains 17 residues. As DNA, the CDR3 is TGTGCCAGCAGTAATTCGGGTCGGGGTTCTAACACCGGGGAGCTGTTTTTT. Amino acid sequence: CASSNSGRGSNTGELFF.

The J gene is TRBJ2-3, the V gene TRBV4-2; the D is unclear. V was cut by 0 bases and J by 0 bases, with 7 bases left in between. This CDR3 contains 15 residues. Germline V gene lookup returns CDR1 LGHNA and CDR2 YNFKEQ. This chain's CDR3 is CASSQDESSTDTQYF. The CDR3, as DNA: TGTGCCAGCAGCCAAGATGAGTCTAGCACAGATACGCAGTATTTT.

This chain joins TRBV7-2 and TRBJ2-7; 8 nucleotides agree with TRBD1. Germline assignment: CDR1 SGHTA and CDR2 FQGNSA. V lost 4 bases, J lost 2 bases, and 7 bases stayed unmatched. This CDR3 is 15 amino acids long. CDR3 loop: CASSWPGTGTYEQYF. CDR3 bases: TGTGCCAGCAGCTGGCCCGGGACAGGTACCTACGAGCAGTACTTC.